Each of the 15 T cell receptor beta chains below was sequenced from the same sample in a study of cytomegalovirus exposure and HLA in healthy donors. Clones were read by immunoSEQ multiplex PCR, and TCRdb kept only the in-frame ones, dropping some. The sample lists 57,000 or so clones, 90% to 95% occurring once. Sequencing input: PBMCs. These receptor sequences come from a man between 18 and 29 years old in good health and CMV-seronegative.

The chain employs TRBV25-1 and TRBJ1-1, with a possible D match to TRBD1 (6 bases). Germline CDR1 reads MGHDK; CDR2 reads SYGVNS. This CDR3 spans 14 amino acids. Trimming stripped 6 bases from V and 0 bases from J, with 11 bases between. CDR3 nucleotides: TGTGCCAGCAGCGCCGGGGACATGAACACTGAAGCTTTCTTT. Residues: CASSAGDMNTEAFF.

This clone was recorded only once. The sample has other DNA sequences that encode this CDR3 too. The chain recombines TRBV10-3 with TRBJ2-1, with D possibly TRBD2 on 5 matching bases. CDR1 and CDR2 from the germline V gene are ENHRY and SYGVKD. This CDR3 has 13 amino acids. V gave up 2 bases and J gave up 6 bases, with 8 bases separating them. CDR3 nucleotides: TGTGCCATCAGTGAGGGACTCACCAATGAGCAGTTCTTC. Protein: CAISEGLTNEQFF.

The V call is TRBV10-3, the J call TRBJ1-1; 8 bases agree with TRBD1. With 7 bases clipped from V and 5 bases from J, the junction kept 12 bases outside the gene matches. The germline V gene encodes CDR1 ENHRY and CDR2 SYGVKD. The CDR3 is 15 residues long. The CDR3 region has the DNA TGTGCCATCACTGGACAGGGTCGGGATGGTACTGAAGCTTTCTTT. This sequence encodes CAITGQGRDGTEAFF.

The chain has TRBV9 and TRBJ2-1; no firm D call. The CDR3 is 14 amino acids. Germline CDR1 SGDLS, CDR2 YYNGEE. V lost 4 bases and J lost 3, with 11 bases in between. CDR3 sequence reads: CASSPSWSYNEQFF. The CDR3 DNA follows: TGTGCCAGCAGCCCTTCGTGGAGCTACAATGAGCAGTTCTTC. Looking up the rest from reference TRBV9 and TRBJ2-1 gives the full variable domain: DSGVTQTPKHLITATGQRVTLRCSPRSGDLSVYWYQQSLDQGLQFLIQYYNGEERAKGNILERFSAQQFPDLHSELNLSSLELGDSALYFCASSPSWSYNEQFFGPGTRLTVL.

The V and J genes are TRBV6-6 and TRBJ1-1; tentative D call: TRBD1 (5 bases). The germline V gene encodes CDR1 MNHNY and CDR2 SVGAGI (reference sequence). V lost 3 bases to trimming and J lost 5 bases, with 19 bases between them. This CDR3 comprises 16 residues. The chain's CDR3 is CASSYESGGLGTEAFF. The CDR3, as DNA: TGTGCCAGCAGTTATGAGAGCGGGGGATTGGGAACTGAAGCTTTCTTT.

This rearrangement joins TRBV27 to TRBJ2-7; the match to TRBD1 covers 10 bases. The CDR3 has 19 residues. Germline CDR1 and CDR2: MNHEY and SMNVEV (reference sequence). V was clipped by 5 bases and J by 1 base; unmatched bases: 17. CDR3 in DNA: TGTGCCAGCAGTCCAATAACGACAGGGGGCTATGGAAGTTCCTACGAGCAGTACTTC. Its translation is CASSPITTGGYGSSYEQYF.

This chain joins TRBV2 and TRBJ1-5, with 9 bases matching TRBD1. Germline CDR1 is SNHLY and CDR2 is FYNNEI. Trimming cost V 6 bases and J 0 bases; bases outside gene matches: 6. The CDR3 loop spans 16 amino acids. The CDR3 loop reads CASRIGQGYSNQPQHF. CDR3 in DNA: TGTGCCAGCAGGATAGGACAGGGGTATAGCAATCAGCCCCAGCATTTT.

The chain has TRBV11-1 and TRBJ1-1, with no clear D. Deletions cut 4 bases from V and 3 bases from J, with 3 bases between. The CDR3 contains 11 residues. CDR1 is SGHAT, CDR2 FQDESV, per germline (reference sequence). CDR3: CASSSDTEAFF. The CDR3 DNA sequence: TGTGCCAGCAGCTCTGACACTGAAGCTTTCTTT.

This clone was found once. This sequence joins TRBV11-3 and TRBJ1-1, with D perhaps matching TRBD1 (6 bases). The CDR3 loop spans 13 amino acids. The V end was cut by 5 bases, the J end by 7 bases, with 14 bases between. Germline CDR1 and CDR2: SGHNT and YENEEA. CDR3 amino acids: CASSHTGKDEAFF. CDR3 sequence (DNA): TGTGCCAGCAGCCATACAGGGAAGGATGAAGCTTTCTTT.

CDR3 DNA sequence: TGTGCCAGCAGTTATACGGGAGGGGATACGCAGTATTTT. Translating it yields CASSYTGGDTQYF. The chain joins TRBV28 to TRBJ2-3, with 8 bases fitting TRBD2. Germline V gene sequence: CDR1 MDHEN, CDR2 SYDVKM. CDR3 length: 13 residues. The J segment lost 6 bases and the V segment lost 4 bases, leaving 3 bases of the junction unmatched.

The chain recombines TRBV28 with TRBJ2-7, with D tentatively TRBD2 (6 bases). This CDR3 contains 15 residues. V was clipped by 4 bases and J by 2 bases, with 15 bases between them. The V gene's germline CDR1 is MDHEN and CDR2 SYDVKM. CDR3 DNA: TGTGCCAGCAGTTCACAGCTAGCGCCTACCTACGAGCAGTACTTC. Translated, it gives CASSSQLAPTYEQYF.

The genes are TRBV19 and TRBJ2-7, with TRBD1 matching over 8 bases. The V gene's germline CDR1 is LNHDA and CDR2 SQIVND (reference sequence). The CDR3 consists of 16 residues. The ends lost 4 bases at V and 2 bases at J; junction bases unmatched: 10. As DNA, the CDR3 is TGTGCCAGTAGTAGATACGACAGGGGTAGGGCCTACGAGCAGTACTTC. This sequence encodes CASSRYDRGRAYEQYF.

The genes are TRBV7-9 and TRBJ2-2; 9 positions match TRBD1. The CDR3 spans 16 residues. Germline trimming cut 4 bases from V and 2 bases from J; bases unmatched to any gene: 5. Germline V gene lookup returns CDR1 SEHNR and CDR2 FQNEAQ (reference sequence). CDR3 nucleotide sequence: TGTGCCAGCAGCTCCCGACAGGGGGTCAACACCGGGGAGCTGTTTTTT. It translates to CASSSRQGVNTGELFF.

The chain is built from TRBV19 and TRBJ1-5, with D hard to call. Per the germline V gene, CDR1 is LNHDA and CDR2 is SQIVND (reference sequence). Trimming took 3 bases from V and 3 from J, leaving 9 bases between them. The CDR3 has 14 residues. The DNA for the CDR3 is TGTGCCAGTAGTATCGGGAGCCTCAATCAGCCCCAGCATTTT. Protein: CASSIGSLNQPQHF.

The rearrangement uses TRBV28 and TRBJ2-6; D is perhaps TRBD2 (6 bases). V lost 4 bases and J lost 0, with 10 bases in between. Germline CDR1 and CDR2: MDHEN and SYDVKM. The CDR3 covers 16 residues. This CDR3 is CASSSGLLSGANVLTF. The CDR3 DNA follows: TGTGCCAGCAGTTCGGGACTCCTCTCTGGGGCCAACGTCCTGACTTTC.